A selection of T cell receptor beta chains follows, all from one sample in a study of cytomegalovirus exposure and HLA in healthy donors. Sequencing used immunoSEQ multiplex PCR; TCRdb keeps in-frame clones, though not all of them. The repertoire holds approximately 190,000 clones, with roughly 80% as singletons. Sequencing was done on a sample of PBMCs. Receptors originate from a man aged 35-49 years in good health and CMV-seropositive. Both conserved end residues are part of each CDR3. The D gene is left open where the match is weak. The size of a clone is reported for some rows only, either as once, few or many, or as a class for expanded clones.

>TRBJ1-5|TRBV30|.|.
CAWSVAHNQPQHF
TGTGCCTGGAGTGTCGCACACAATCAGCCCCAGCATTTT
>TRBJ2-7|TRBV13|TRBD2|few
CAAALVGTSVAYEQYF
TGTGCCGCGGCCTTAGTTGGGACTAGCGTCGCCTACGAGCAGTACTTC
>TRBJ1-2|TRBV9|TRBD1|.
CASSKSTGAGGYTF
TGTGCCAGCAGCAAATCGACAGGGGCGGGTGGCTACACCTTC
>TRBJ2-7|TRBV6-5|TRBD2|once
CASSNLAGNNEQYF
TGTGCCAGCAGTAACCTAGCGGGGAATAACGAGCAGTACTTC
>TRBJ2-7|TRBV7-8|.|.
CASSSQNSYEQYF
TGTGCCAGCAGCTCCCAAAACTCCTACGAGCAGTACTTC
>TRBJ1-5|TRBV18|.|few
CASSHETHQHF
TGTGCCAGCTCACACGAGACACACCAGCATTTT
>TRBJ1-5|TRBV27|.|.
CATGGGNQPQHF
TGTGCCACCGGAGGGGGCAATCAGCCCCAGCATTTT
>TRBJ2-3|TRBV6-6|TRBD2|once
CASSSSGGPTDTQYF
TGTGCCAGCAGTTCTAGCGGGGGGCCTACAGATACGCAGTATTTT
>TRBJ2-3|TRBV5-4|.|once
CASSLEGPGDTQYF
TGTGCCAGCAGCTTGGAGGGGCCGGGAGATACGCAGTATTTT
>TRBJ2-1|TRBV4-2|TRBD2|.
CASSRPTSGGINEQFF
TGTGCCAGCAGCCGGCCCACGAGCGGGGGGATCAATGAGCAGTTCTTC
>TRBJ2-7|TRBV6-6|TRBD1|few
CVSSRGTSYEQYF
TGTGTCAGCAGCAGGGGGACCTCCTACGAGCAGTACTTC
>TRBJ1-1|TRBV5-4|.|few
CASSSPVEPYSPYTEAFF
TGTGCCAGCAGCTCCCCCGTTGAGCCTTACTCTCCTTACACTGAAGCTTTCTTT
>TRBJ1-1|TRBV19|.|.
CASSIGREGGAFF
TGTGCCAGTAGTATCGGGAGGGAAGGGGGGGCTTTCTTT
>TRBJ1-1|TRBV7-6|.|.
CASSLGGGTEAFF
TGTGCCAGCAGCTTAGGCGGGGGGACAGAAGCTTTCTTT
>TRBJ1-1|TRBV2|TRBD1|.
CASSENGQGESFF
TGTGCCAGCAGTGAAAACGGACAGGGCGAGTCTTTCTTT
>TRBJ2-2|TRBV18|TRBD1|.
CASSPDGQEQWLFF
TGTGCCAGCTCACCCGACGGACAGGAGCAGTGGCTGTTTTTT
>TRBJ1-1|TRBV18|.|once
CASSALDSALNTEAFF
TGTGCCAGCTCAGCCCTGGACAGCGCTCTGAACACTGAAGCTTTCTTT
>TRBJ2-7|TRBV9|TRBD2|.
CASSVGGEGPTYEQYF
TGTGCCAGCAGCGTAGGAGGGGAGGGTCCCACCTACGAGCAGTACTTC
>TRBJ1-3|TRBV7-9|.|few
CASSLEGALGNTIYF
TGTGCCAGCAGCCTAGAAGGGGCCCTCGGAAACACCATATATTTT
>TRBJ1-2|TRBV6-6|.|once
CASCRGQSGIHYGYTF
TGTGCCAGCTGTAGAGGACAGTCAGGGATTCACTATGGCTACACCTTC
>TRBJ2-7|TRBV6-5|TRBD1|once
CASSPTGDPYEQYF
TGTGCCAGCAGTCCAACAGGGGATCCTTACGAGCAGTACTTC
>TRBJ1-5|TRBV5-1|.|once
CASSLGRQDSNQPQHF
TGCGCCAGCAGCTTGGGTCGCCAGGATAGCAATCAGCCCCAGCATTTT
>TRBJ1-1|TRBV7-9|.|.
CASSSTFTNTEAFF
TGTGCCAGCAGCTCTACTTTCACGAACACTGAAGCTTTCTTT
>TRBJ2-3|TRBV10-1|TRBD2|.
CASSEGWGLEADTQYF
TGCGCCAGCAGTGAGGGATGGGGACTAGAGGCAGATACGCAGTATTTT
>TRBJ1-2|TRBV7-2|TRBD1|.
CASSLYHRGESGYTF
TGTGCCAGCAGCTTGTACCACAGGGGAGAAAGTGGCTACACCTTC
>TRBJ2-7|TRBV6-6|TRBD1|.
CASRPPRDRNLEQYF
TGTGCCAGCAGGCCTCCACGGGACAGAAACCTCGAGCAGTACTTC
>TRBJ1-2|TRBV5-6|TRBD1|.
CASSPGTGSHYGYTF
TGTGCCAGCAGCCCCGGGACAGGGTCCCACTATGGCTACACCTTC
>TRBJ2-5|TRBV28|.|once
CASSLQGGQETQYF
TGTGCCAGCAGTTTGCAAGGGGGCCAAGAGACCCAGTACTTC
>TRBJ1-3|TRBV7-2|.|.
CASSLDRVPGNTIYF
TGTGCCAGCAGCTTAGACAGGGTGCCTGGAAACACCATATATTTT
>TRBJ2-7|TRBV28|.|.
CASSLGSDSSYEQYF
TGTGCCAGCAGTTTAGGGTCGGACTCTTCCTACGAGCAGTACTTC
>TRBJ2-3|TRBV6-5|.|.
CASSYSRDTQYF
TGTGCCAGCAGTTACTCTCGGGATACGCAGTATTTT
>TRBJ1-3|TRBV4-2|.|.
CASRMGGTGNTIYF
TGTGCCAGCAGGATGGGGGGAACCGGAAACACCATATATTTT
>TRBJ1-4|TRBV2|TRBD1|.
CASKNDRAEKLFF
TGTGCCAGCAAGAATGACAGGGCTGAAAAACTGTTTTTT
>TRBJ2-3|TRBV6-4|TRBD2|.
CASSKRGLLDTQYF
TGTGCCAGCAGTAAGCGGGGACTTTTAGATACGCAGTATTTT
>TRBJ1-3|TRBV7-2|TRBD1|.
CASSLEAGGSGNTIYF
TGTGCCAGCAGCTTAGAGGCAGGGGGTTCTGGAAACACCATATATTTT
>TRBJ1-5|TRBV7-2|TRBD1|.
CASSLGTGVQPQHF
TGTGCCAGCAGCCTAGGGACAGGGGTTCAGCCCCAGCATTTT
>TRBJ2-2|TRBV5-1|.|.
CASSLGAGATGELFF
TGCGCCAGCAGCTTGGGGGCAGGGGCTACCGGGGAGCTGTTTTTT
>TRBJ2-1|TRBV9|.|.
CASSVTGFEQFF
TGTGCCAGCAGCGTAACCGGGTTTGAGCAGTTCTTC
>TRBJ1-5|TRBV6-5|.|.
CASRAGGGNQPQHF
TGTGCCAGCAGAGCGGGGGGCGGCAATCAGCCCCAGCATTTT
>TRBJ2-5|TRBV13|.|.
CASSLSGVSETQYF
TGTGCCAGCAGCTTATCGGGGGTTTCGGAGACCCAGTACTTC
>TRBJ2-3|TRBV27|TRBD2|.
CASSFPSGGGPRNTQYF
TGTGCCAGCAGTTTCCCCTCCGGGGGGGGCCCCAGGAATACGCAGTATTTT
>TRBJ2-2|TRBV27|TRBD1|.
CASSLYEGGDTGELFF
TGTGCCAGCAGTTTATATGAAGGGGGCGACACCGGGGAGCTGTTTTTT
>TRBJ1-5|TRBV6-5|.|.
CASSPTGYNQPQHF
TGTGCCAGCAGCCCAACAGGGTACAATCAGCCCCAGCATTTT
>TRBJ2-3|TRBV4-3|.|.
CASSQEIATGDTQYF
TGCGCCAGCAGCCAAGAAATAGCGACGGGAGATACGCAGTATTTT
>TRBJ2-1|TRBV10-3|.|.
CAIREAADEQFF
TGTGCCATCCGGGAAGCAGCAGATGAGCAGTTCTTC
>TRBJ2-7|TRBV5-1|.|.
CARPGYEQYF
TGCGCCAGACCAGGGTACGAGCAGTACTTC
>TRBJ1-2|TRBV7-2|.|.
CASSPQRGVGYTF
TGTGCCAGCAGTCCCCAACGGGGTGTTGGCTACACCTTC
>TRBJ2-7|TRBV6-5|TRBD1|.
CASSPRAGGLREQYF
TGTGCCAGCAGTCCCAGGGCAGGGGGTTTGCGGGAGCAGTACTTC
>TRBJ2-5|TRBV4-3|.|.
CASSHAGRQETQYF
TGCGCCAGCAGCCACGCTGGGAGGCAAGAGACCCAGTACTTC
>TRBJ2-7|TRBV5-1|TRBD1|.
CASSLAGTDYEQYF
TGCGCCAGCAGCTTGGCAGGGACAGACTACGAGCAGTACTTC
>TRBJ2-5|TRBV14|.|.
CASSQDARDQETQYF
TGTGCCAGCAGCCAAGATGCGAGAGACCAAGAGACCCAGTACTTC
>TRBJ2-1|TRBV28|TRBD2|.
CASSWGLAGDNEQFF
TGTGCCAGCAGCTGGGGACTAGCGGGGGACAATGAGCAGTTCTTC
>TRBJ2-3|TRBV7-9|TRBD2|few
CASSHSAGGDTDTQYF
TGTGCCAGCAGCCATTCAGCGGGGGGAGACACAGATACGCAGTATTTT
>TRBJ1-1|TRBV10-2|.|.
CASRVGGSTEAFF
TGCGCCAGCAGAGTGGGGGGATCCACTGAAGCTTTCTTT
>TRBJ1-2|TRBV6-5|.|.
CASSYSSGGARYGYTF
TGTGCCAGCAGTTACTCTTCCGGGGGGGCGCGGTATGGCTACACCTTC
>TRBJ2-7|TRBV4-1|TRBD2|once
CASGRGGAYEQYF
TGCGCCAGCGGCCGCGGGGGAGCCTACGAGCAGTACTTC
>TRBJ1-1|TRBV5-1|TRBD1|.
CASSSGQKNTEAFF
TGCGCCAGCAGCTCGGGACAGAAGAACACTGAAGCTTTCTTT
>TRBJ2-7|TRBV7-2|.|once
CASSSGTSYYEQYF
TGTGCCAGCAGTTCCGGGACTTCCTACTACGAGCAGTACTTC
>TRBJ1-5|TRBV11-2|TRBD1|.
CASSLQGAPGQPQHF
TGTGCCAGCAGCTTGCAGGGGGCGCCGGGACAGCCCCAGCATTTT
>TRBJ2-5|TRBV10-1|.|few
CASSEFRGGETQYF
TGCGCCAGCAGTGAGTTCAGGGGCGGAGAGACCCAGTACTTC